The clone carrying this T cell receptor (beta chain) has ten or more counts. The sample comes from a study of molecular identifiers for immune sequencing clone quantification. V dropped 5 bases and J dropped 3; count of bases not matched to a gene: 22. This CDR3 is built from 21 residues. Each CDR3 protein gets one entry after TCRdb re-called the PCR reads with MiXCR. The data show more than 300,000 distinct CDR3 sequences, 20% to 25% seen once. This chain uses TRBV12-3 or TRBV12-4 with TRBJ2-3; 11 bases map to TRBD2. The sequencing sample was made of naive CD8+ T cells from blood, with Jurkat cell RNA spiked in. Subset given: FACS-sorted CD8+CD4-CCR7+CD45RA+ naive T cells. This sequence originates from a human donor in good health. Some libraries in this study had Jurkat cell RNA spiked in. The CDR3: CASSAETPGTSGPWETDTQYF. Written as DNA, the CDR3 is TGTGCCAGCAGTGCCGAAACACCCGGGACTAGCGGCCCGTGGGAGACAGATACGCAGTATTTT.